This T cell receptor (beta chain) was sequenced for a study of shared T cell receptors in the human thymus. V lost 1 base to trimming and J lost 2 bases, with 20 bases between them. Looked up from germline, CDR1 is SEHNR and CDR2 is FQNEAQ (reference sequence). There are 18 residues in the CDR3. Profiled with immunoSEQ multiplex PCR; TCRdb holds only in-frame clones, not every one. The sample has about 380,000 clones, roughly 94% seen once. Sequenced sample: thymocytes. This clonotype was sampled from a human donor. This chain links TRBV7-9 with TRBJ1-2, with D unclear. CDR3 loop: CASSLVGSPTFFNYGYTF. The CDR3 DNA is TGTGCCAGCAGCTTAGTGGGCAGCCCGACCTTTTTCAACTATGGCTACACCTTC. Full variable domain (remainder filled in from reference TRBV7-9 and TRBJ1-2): DTGVSQNPRHKITKRGQNVTFRCDPISEHNRLYWYRQTLGQGPEFLTYFQNEAQLEKSRLLSDRFSAERPKGSFSTLEIQRTEQGDSAMYLCASSLVGSPTFFNYGYTFGSGTRLTVV.